This T cell receptor beta chain originates from a study of blood T cell repertoires in COVID-19. Study at large: Both acute and convalescent COVID-19 samples were obtained from the United States, Italy and Spain. PBMCs, B-cell-depleted T cells, or T cells were the source of the cDNA or gDNA that made up the material.

In the authors' methods: The authors estimated nucleated cell counts from reference gene primer amplification. Profiling relied on immunoSEQ multiplex PCR, and the TCRdb table lists in-frame clones only, not all of them. The V and J calls and clone size were taken over from that table, and D and trimming were inferred from the DNA. The repertoire has nearly 400,000 clones, around 92% of them found once; the top ten carry 1.7%. CDR1 LGHNA and CDR2 YNFKEQ come from the germline V gene. Trimming removed 3 bases from V and 0 bases from J, with 6 bases in between. The CDR3 extends over 13 amino acids. Participant-given clinical history determined each cohort assignment.

The sequenced sample consisted of PBMCs or T cells enriched from blood (not recorded which). V is TRBV4-2 and J is TRBJ2-7; D unclear. This TCR was recovered from a woman under 40 who had recovered from COVID-19. DNA of the CDR3: TGTGCCAGCAGCCATCCGAGCTCCTACGAGCAGTACTTC. This encodes CASSHPSSYEQYF.